This T cell receptor (beta chain) stems from a study of spatial heterogeneity in lung cancer. Study-wide context: There was a strong correlation between the counts of TCR transcripts measured in tumor regions and a T cell transcriptional module score that was calculated from matched bulk RNA-seq. Regarding the study as a whole: Tracking of tumor mutation counts was seen in expanded intratumoral alpha and beta TCR counts.

One entry per CDR3 protein, called by TCRdb with MiXCR from the 5' RACE reads. This repertoire shows around 19,000 distinct CDR3 sequences, around 6.5% found once; its top ten account for about 3.5%. CDR3 length: 15 amino acids. The V end was cut by 6 bases, the J end by 4 bases, with 18 bases between. The germline CDR1 and CDR2 sequences are MNHEY and SVGEGT. Time point of the sample: sample taken at primary tumor resection. Tumor, nontumor lung or frozen PBMC supplied whole RNA, sequenced without sorting. This clonotype was counted many times. Its target is not known. This receptor was identified in a female donor with early-stage non-small cell lung cancer. The source was lung tumor tissue, collected at surgery. This chain connects TRBV6-2 or TRBV6-3 to TRBJ1-1, with D possibly TRBD1 on 5 matching bases. The CDR3 DNA sequence: TGTGCCAGCAGCCCAACGGGACGGTCCAGCACTGAAGCTTTCTTT. Amino acids: CASSPTGRSSTEAFF.